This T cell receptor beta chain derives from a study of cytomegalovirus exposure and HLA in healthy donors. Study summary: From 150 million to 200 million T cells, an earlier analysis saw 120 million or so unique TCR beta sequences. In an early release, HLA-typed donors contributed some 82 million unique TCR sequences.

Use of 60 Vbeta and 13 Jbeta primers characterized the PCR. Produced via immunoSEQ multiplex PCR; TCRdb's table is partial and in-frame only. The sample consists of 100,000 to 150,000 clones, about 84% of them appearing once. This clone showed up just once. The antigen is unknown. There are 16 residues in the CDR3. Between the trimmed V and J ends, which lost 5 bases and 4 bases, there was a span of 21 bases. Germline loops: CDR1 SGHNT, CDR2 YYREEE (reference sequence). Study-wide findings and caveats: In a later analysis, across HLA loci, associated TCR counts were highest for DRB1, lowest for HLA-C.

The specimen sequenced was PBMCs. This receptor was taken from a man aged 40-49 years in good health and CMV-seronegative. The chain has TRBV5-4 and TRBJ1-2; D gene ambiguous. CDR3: CASSQMIGRGSYGYTF. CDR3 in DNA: TGTGCCAGCAGTCAGATGATTGGACGGGGTTCCTATGGCTACACCTTC.